The 7 T cell receptor beta chains below come from one sample, sequenced in a study of blood T cell repertoires in COVID-19. Method: immunoSEQ multiplex PCR; TCRdb's copy keeps in-frame clones and lacks some. The sample shows about 87,000 clones, over 80% of them seen only once. Sequencing was done on a sample of peripheral blood. Receptor source: a woman aged 70 to 79 with acute or convalescent COVID-19.

The chain is built from TRBV5-1 and TRBJ1-1; D is possibly TRBD1 (6 bases). Germline V gene lookup returns CDR1 SGHRS and CDR2 YFSETQ. The CDR3 is made up of 15 amino acids. Trimming stripped 1 base from V and 3 bases from J, with 13 bases between. The CDR3 loop is CASSLRRGADTEAFF. In nucleotides, the CDR3 is TGCGCCAGCAGCTTGCGTCGGGGGGCGGACACTGAAGCTTTCTTT.

The J gene is TRBJ2-3, the V gene TRBV11-2; TRBD1 matches 10 bases. V shed 1 base, J shed 14 bases, and the junction held 21 bases outside the gene matches. Germline lookup yields CDR1 SGHAT and CDR2 FQNNGV. This CDR3 spans 18 amino acids. The CDR3 DNA reads TGTGCCAGCAGCTTAGGCCCGAATCCGGGACAGGGGCCCACTGGTCCGTATTTT. Residues: CASSLGPNPGQGPTGPYF.

The chain is built from TRBV12-3 or TRBV12-4 and TRBJ1-5, with D unclear. There are 13 residues in the CDR3. V was trimmed by 3 bases and J by 5 bases, leaving 8 bases between them. CDR3 nucleotide sequence: TGTGCCAGCAGTTTGACGGAGTATCAGCCCCAGCATTTT. Translation gives CASSLTEYQPQHF.

This rearrangement joins TRBV5-1 to TRBJ2-1; 8 bases align to TRBD2. The J segment lost 7 bases and the V segment lost 0 bases, leaving 9 bases of the junction unmatched. The germline V gene has CDR1 SGHRS and CDR2 YFSETQ. CDR3 length equals 16 residues. The chain's CDR3 is CASSLVVTSVRNEQFF. CDR3 DNA: TGCGCCAGCAGCTTGGTAGTGACTAGCGTCAGAAATGAGCAGTTCTTC.

This rearrangement joins TRBV2 to TRBJ1-1; possibly TRBD1 for D (6 bases). This CDR3 comprises 14 residues. From germline, CDR1 is SNHLY and CDR2 FYNNEI. The V end was cut by 5 bases, the J end by 4 bases, with 14 bases between. The CDR3 DNA sequence: TGTGCCAGCAGTCCATTAACAGGGTTCACTGAAGCTTTCTTT. As protein: CASSPLTGFTEAFF.

The rearrangement links TRBV19 to TRBJ2-7, with D maybe TRBD1 (5 bases). Germline CDR1 reads LNHDA; CDR2 reads SQIVND (reference sequence). V was shortened by 5 bases and J by 0 bases, with 17 bases between the two germline ends. The CDR3 totals 16 residues. The CDR3 nucleotides are TGTGCCAGTAGTCCCCGACAGTACCCCCGCTCCTACGAGCAGTACTTC. It encodes CASSPRQYPRSYEQYF.

The V and J genes are TRBV5-5 and TRBJ2-1; unclear D gene. Germline values: CDR1 SGHKS, CDR2 YYEKEE (reference sequence). V was clipped by 0 bases and J by 4 bases, with 8 bases between them. This CDR3 region has 14 residues. The CDR3 loop is CASSLGRGYNEQFF. Written as DNA, the CDR3 is TGTGCCAGCAGCTTGGGACGAGGTTACAATGAGCAGTTCTTC. The whole variable domain, remainder taken from reference TRBV5-5 and TRBJ2-1, is DAGVTQSPTHLIKTRGQQVTLRCSPISGHKSVSWYQQVLGQGPQFIFQYYEKEERGRGNFPDRFSARQFPNYSSELNVNALLLGDSALYLCASSLGRGYNEQFFGPGTRLTVL.